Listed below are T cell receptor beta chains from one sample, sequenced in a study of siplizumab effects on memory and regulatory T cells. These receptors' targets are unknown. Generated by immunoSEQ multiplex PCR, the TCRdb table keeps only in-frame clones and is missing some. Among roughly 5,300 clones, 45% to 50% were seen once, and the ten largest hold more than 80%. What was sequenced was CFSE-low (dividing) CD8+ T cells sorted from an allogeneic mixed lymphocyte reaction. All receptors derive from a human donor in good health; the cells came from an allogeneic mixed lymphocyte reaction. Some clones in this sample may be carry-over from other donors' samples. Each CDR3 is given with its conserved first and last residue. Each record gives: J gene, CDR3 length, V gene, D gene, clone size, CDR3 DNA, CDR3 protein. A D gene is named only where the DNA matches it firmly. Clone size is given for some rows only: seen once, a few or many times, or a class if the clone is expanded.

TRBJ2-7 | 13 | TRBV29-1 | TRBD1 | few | TGCAGCGTTGGACAGGGCATCTCCTACGAGCAGTACTTC | CSVGQGISYEQYF
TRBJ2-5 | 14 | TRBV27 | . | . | TGTGCCAGCAGTTCAGACGGATCCCAAGAGACCCAGTACTTC | CASSSDGSQETQYF
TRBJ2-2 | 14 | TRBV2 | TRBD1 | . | TGTGCCAGCAGGGTGACAGGGGGAAACGGGGAGCTGTTTTTT | CASRVTGGNGELFF
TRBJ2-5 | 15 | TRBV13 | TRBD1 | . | TGTGCCAGCAGCTTGGGACAGTTTCTCGAAGAGACCCAGTACTTC | CASSLGQFLEETQYF
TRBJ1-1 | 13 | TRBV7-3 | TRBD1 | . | TGTGCCAGCAGCTTAGAGGCAGGGGACAGGGCTTTCTTT | CASSLEAGDRAFF
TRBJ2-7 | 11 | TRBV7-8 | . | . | TGTGCCAGCAGCTTTAGTTGGGAGCAGTACTTC | CASSFSWEQYF
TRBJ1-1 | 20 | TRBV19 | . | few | TGTGCCAGCGCGGCCGTAGTTCCGGACACTGAACAGGGAATGAACACTGAAGCTTTCTTT | CASAAVVPDTEQGMNTEAFF
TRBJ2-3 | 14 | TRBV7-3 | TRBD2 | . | TGTGCCAGCAGCCCTGGACTAGCCCCAGATACGCAGTATTTT | CASSPGLAPDTQYF
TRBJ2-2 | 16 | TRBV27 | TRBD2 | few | TGTGCCAGCAGTTTAGCCCTAGCGGGAGTTCCCGGGGAGCTGTTTTTT | CASSLALAGVPGELFF
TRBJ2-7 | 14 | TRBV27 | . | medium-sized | TGTGCCAGCAGTTTAATGGGACCTCACTACGAGCAGTACTTC | CASSLMGPHYEQYF
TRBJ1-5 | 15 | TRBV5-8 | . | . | TGTGCCAGCAGCTTGGACGGACATAGCAATCAGCCCCAGCATTTT | CASSLDGHSNQPQHF
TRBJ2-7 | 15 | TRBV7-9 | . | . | TGTGCCAGCAGCCCGATCAGGGGGGAGGGGTACGAGCAGTACTTC | CASSPIRGEGYEQYF
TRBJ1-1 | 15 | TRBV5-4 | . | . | TGTGCCAGCAGCTTTAGCAGGGACTCGAACACTGAAGCTTTCTTT | CASSFSRDSNTEAFF
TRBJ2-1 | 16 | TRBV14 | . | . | TGTGCCAGCAGCCATTTCCTGGCGGCAGACTACAATGAGCAGTTCTTC | CASSHFLAADYNEQFF
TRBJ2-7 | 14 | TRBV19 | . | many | TGTGCCAGTAGTATCGTTCCGGAGGGGAGCGAGCAGTACTTC | CASSIVPEGSEQYF
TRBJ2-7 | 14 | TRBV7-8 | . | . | TGTGCCAGCAGCTTAGTAATCAGGGTCCACGAGCAGTACTTC | CASSLVIRVHEQYF
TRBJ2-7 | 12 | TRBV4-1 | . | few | TGCGCCAGCAGGTCAGAGTCCTACGAGCAGTACTTC | CASRSESYEQYF